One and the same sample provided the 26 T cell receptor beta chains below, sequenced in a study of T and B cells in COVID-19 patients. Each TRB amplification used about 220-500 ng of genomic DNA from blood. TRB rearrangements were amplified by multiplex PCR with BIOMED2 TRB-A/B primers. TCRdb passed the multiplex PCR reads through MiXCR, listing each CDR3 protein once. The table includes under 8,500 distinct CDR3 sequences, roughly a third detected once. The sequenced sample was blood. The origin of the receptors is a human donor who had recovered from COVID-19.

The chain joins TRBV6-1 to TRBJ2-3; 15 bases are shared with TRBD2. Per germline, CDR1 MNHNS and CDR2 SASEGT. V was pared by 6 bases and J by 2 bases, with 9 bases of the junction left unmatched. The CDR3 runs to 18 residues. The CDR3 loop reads CASSLGLAGGRDTDTQYF. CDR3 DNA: TGTGCCAGCAGCCTCGGACTAGCGGGGGGGCGGGACACAGATACGCAGTATTTT.

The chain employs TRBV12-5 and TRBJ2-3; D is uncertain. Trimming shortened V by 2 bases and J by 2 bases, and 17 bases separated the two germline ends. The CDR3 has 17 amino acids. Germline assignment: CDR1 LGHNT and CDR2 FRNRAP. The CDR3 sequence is CASGLRANQNPTDTQYF. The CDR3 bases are TGTGCTAGTGGTTTGAGGGCAAACCAGAACCCCACAGATACGCAGTATTTT.

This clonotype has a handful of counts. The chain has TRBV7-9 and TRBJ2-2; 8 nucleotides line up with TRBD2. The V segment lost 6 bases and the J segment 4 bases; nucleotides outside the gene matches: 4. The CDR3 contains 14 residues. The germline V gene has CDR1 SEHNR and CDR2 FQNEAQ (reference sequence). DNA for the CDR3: TGTGCCAGCAGGCGGGGGGTCGGCACCGGGGAGCTGTTTTTT. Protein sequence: CASRRGVGTGELFF.

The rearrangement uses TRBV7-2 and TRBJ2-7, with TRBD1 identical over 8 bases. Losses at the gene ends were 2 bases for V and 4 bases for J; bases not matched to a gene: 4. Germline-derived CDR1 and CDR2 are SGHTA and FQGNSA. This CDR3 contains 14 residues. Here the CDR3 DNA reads TGTGCCAGCAGCTTACGACGACAGGGGTACGAGCAGTACTTC. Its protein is CASSLRRQGYEQYF.

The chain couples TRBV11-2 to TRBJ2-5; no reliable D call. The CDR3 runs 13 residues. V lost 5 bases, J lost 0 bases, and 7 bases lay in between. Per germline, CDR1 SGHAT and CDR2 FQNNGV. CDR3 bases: TGTGCCAGCAGCAGAGTCTACCAAGAGACCCAGTACTTC. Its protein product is CASSRVYQETQYF. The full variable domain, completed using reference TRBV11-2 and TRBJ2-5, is EAGVAQSPRYKIIEKRQSVAFWCNPISGHATLYWYQQILGQGPKLLIQFQNNGVVDDSQLPKDRFSAERLKGVDSTLKIQPAKLEDSAVYLCASSRVYQETQYFGPGTRLLVL.

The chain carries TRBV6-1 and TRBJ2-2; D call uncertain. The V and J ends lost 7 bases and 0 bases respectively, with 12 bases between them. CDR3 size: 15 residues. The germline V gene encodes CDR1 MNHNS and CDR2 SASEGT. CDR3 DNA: TGTGCCAGCACATATGAAGGACCGAACACCGGGGAGCTGTTTTTT. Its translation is CASTYEGPNTGELFF.

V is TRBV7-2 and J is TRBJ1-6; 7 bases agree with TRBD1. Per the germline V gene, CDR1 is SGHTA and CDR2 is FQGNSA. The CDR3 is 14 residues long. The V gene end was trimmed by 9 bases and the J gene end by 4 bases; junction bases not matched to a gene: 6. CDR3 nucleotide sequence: TGTGCCAGTCAAGGGACAGTATATAATTCACCCCTCCACTTT. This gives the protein CASQGTVYNSPLHF.

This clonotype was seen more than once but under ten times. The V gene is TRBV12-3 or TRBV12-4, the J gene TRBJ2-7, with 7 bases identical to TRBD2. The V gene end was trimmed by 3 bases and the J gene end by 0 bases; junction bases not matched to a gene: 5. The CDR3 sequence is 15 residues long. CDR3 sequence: CASSFGGGPSYEQYF. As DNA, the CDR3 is TGTGCCAGCAGTTTTGGGGGGGGACCCTCCTACGAGCAGTACTTC.

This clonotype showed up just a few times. The CDR3 DNA follows: TGTGCCATCAGCACCCAACAGGGACAGGAAAAACTGTTTTTT. This sequence encodes CAISTQQGQEKLFF. The chain employs TRBV10-3 and TRBJ1-4; 7 bases map to TRBD1. CDR3 length: 14 residues. The trim removed 6 bases at V and 8 bases at J, leaving 9 bases unmatched. The germline V gene encodes CDR1 ENHRY and CDR2 SYGVKD.

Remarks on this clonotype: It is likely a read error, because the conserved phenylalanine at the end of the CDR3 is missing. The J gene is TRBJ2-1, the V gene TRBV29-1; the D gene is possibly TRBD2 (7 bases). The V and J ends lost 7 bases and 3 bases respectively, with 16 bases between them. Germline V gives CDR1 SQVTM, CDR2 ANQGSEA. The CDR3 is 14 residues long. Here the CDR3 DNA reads TGCAGCGGGGGAGGGGGGGGGGGCTACAATGAGCAGTTCTAC. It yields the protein CSGGGGGGYNEQFY.

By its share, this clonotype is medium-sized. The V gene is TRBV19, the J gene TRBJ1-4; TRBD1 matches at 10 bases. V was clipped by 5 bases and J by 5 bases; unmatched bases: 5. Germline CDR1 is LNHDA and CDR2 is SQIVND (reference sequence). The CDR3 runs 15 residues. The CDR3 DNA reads TGTGCCAGTAGTGCCCCGGGACAGGGGAATGAAAAACTGTTTTTT. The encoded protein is CASSAPGQGNEKLFF. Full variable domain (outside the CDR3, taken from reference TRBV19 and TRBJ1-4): DGGITQSPKYLFRKEGQNVTLSCEQNLNHDAMYWYRQDPGQGLRLIYYSQIVNDFQKGDIAEGYSVSREKKESFPLTVTSAQKNPTAFYLCASSAPGQGNEKLFFGSGTQLSVL.

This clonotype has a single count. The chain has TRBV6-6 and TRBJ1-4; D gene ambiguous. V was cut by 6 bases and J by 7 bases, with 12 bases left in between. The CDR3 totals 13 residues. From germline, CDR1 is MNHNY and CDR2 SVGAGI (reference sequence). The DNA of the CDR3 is TGTGCCAGCAGCCAGAGGACCATTGAAAAACTGTTTTTT. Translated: CASSQRTIEKLFF.

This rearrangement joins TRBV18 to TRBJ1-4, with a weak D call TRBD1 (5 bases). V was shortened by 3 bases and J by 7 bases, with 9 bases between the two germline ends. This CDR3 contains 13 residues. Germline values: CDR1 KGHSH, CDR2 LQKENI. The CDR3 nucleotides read TGTGCCAGCTCACCGACAGAAGGTGAAAAACTGTTTTTT. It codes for CASSPTEGEKLFF.

DNA of the CDR3: TGTGCCAGCAGCTTGGCGGTGGTCTCTGGAAACACCATATATTTT. Encoded protein: CASSLAVVSGNTIYF. The J gene is TRBJ1-3, the V gene TRBV5-6; D call uncertain. CDR3 size: 15 residues. CDR1 and CDR2 (germline): SGHDT, YYEEEE. Trimming took off 0 bases at V and 0 bases at J, with 7 bases between the two ends.

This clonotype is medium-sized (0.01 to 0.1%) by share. CDR3 residues: CSARQGGTDTQYF. The CDR3 DNA reads as TGCAGCGCCCGACAGGGAGGCACAGATACGCAGTATTTT. The chain links TRBV29-1 to TRBJ2-3, with 7 bases fitting TRBD1. Germline assignment: CDR1 SQVTM and CDR2 ANQGSEA. The CDR3 extends over 13 amino acids. The V and J ends lost 7 bases and 1 base, in that order; junction bases with no gene match: 5.

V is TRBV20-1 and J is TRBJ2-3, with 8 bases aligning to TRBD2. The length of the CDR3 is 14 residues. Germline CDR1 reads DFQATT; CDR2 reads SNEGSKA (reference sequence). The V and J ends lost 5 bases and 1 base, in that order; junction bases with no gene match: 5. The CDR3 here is CSAHSGVGTDTQYF. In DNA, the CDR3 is TGCAGTGCTCATAGCGGGGTTGGCACAGATACGCAGTATTTT.

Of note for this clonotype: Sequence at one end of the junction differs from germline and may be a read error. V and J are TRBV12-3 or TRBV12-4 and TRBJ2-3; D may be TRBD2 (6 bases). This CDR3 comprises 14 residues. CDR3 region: CASSLWASEATHYF. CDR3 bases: TGTGCCAGCAGTTTATGGGCTAGCGAGGCTACGCACTATTTT.

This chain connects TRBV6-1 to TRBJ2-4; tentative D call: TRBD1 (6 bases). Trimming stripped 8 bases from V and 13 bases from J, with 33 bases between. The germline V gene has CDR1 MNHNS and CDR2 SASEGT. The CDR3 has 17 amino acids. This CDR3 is CASGRDRLTGIYNEQYF. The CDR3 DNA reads TGTGCCAGCGGTCGAGACCGGCTTACAGGGATATACAATGAGCAGTACTTC.

CDR3 amino acids: CASSLQASGGTDTQYF. The CDR3 coding sequence is TGTGCCAGTAGTCTCCAAGCTAGCGGGGGCACAGATACGCAGTATTTT. This chain joins TRBV6-1 and TRBJ2-3; 9 bases align to TRBD2. CDR1 is MNHNS and CDR2 is SASEGT in the germline V gene. This CDR3 has 16 residues. Trimming cost V 9 bases and J 1 base; bases outside gene matches: 11.

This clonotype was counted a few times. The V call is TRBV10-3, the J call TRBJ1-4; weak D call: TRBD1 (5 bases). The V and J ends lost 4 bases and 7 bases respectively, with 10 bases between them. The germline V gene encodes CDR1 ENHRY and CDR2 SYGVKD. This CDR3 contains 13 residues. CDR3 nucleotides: TGTGCCATCAGTGTAGGGGTGGGTGAAAAACTGTTTTTT. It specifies CAISVGVGEKLFF.

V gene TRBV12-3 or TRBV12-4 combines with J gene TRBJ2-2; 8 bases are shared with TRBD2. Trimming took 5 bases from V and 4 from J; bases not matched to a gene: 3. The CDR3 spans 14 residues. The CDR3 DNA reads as TGTGCCAGCAGTCCGGGACTAGGCACCGGGGAGCTGTTTTTT. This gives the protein CASSPGLGTGELFF.

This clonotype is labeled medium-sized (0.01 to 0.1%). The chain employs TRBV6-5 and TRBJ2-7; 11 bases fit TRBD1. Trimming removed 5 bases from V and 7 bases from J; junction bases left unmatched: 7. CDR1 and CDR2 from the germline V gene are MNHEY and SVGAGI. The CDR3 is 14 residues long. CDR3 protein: CASSLAGTGGEQYF. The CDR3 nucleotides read TGTGCCAGCAGTCTCGCCGGGACAGGGGGAGAGCAGTACTTC.

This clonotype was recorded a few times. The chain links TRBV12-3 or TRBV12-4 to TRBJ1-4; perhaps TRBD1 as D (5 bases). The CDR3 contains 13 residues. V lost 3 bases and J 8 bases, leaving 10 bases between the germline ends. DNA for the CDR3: TGTGCCAGCAGTTTCTCGGGGGACGAAAAACTGTTTTTT. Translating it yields CASSFSGDEKLFF.

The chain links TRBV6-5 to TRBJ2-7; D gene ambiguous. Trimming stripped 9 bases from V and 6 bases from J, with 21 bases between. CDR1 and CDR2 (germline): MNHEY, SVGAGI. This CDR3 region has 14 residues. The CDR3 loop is CASRTQNPSGEQYF. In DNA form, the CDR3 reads TGTGCCAGTCGAACCCAAAACCCCTCGGGCGAGCAGTACTTC.

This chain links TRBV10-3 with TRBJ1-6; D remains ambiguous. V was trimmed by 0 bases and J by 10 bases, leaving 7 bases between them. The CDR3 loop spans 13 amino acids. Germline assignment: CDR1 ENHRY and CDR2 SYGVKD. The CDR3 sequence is CAISESDRSPLHF. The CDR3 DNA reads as TGTGCCATCAGTGAGTCCGATCGGTCACCCCTCCACTTT.

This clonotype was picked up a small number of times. The CDR3 loop reads CASSPGLAGGPTQLNIQYF. As DNA, the CDR3 is TGTGCCAGCTCACCTGGACTAGCGGGGGGGCCTACCCAATTGAACATTCAGTACTTC. The chain is built from TRBV18 and TRBJ2-4; 15 bases map to TRBD2. Per the germline V gene, CDR1 is KGHSH and CDR2 is LQKENI. CDR3 length: 19 residues. The V and J ends lost 3 bases and 7 bases, in that order; junction bases with no gene match: 13.